This TCR beta chain appears in the sequencing data of a study of T-cell reconstitution after alpha-beta-depleted transplantation in children. Broader study findings: Where alpha-beta T cells came from about two months after transplant was reportedly several hundred expanded graft clones.

This clonotype was seen many times. Its matching antigen is unknown. Unique molecular identifiers were incorporated into the prepared TCRbeta library. One entry per CDR3 protein results from TCRdb running MiXCR on the PCR reads. The repertoire has approximately 400,000 distinct CDR3 sequences, 15% to 20% of them found once; the top ten carry about 32%. V lost 0 bases and J lost 7; bases outside the gene matches: 7. CDR1 SGHRS and CDR2 YFSETQ come from the germline V gene. There are 15 residues in the CDR3. The source was PBMCs, mostly from graft donor cells, collected 360 days after TCRalphabeta/CD19-depleted stem cell transplant. This chain uses TRBV5-1 with TRBJ2-1, with TRBD1 matching 7 bases. This TCR came from a boy less than two years old who had a stem cell transplant for Wiskott-Aldrich syndrome, so the T cells may come from the graft donor. The CDR3 nucleotides are TGCGCCAGCAGCTTGGCACCAGGGGGTGGGAATGAGCAGTTCTTC. This sequence encodes CASSLAPGGGNEQFF.